What follows describes a single T cell receptor (beta chain). The ends were cut back, 4 bases at V and 1 base at J, with 11 bases in the middle. Germline V lookup: CDR1 SEHNR, CDR2 FQNEAQ (reference sequence). The CDR3 runs 14 residues. The data were produced by immunoSEQ multiplex PCR, yet TCRdb's version contains in-frame clones alone and is incomplete. This table holds about 140,000 clones, around 80% found once. The data were taken from a study of blood T cell repertoires in COVID-19. Study at large: Acute and convalescent COVID-19 specimens originated in the United States, Italy and Spain.

V usage is TRBV7-9 and J usage is TRBJ2-7, with TRBD1 as a possible D gene (5 bases). This clonotype was sampled from a man between 60 and 75 years old who had recovered from COVID-19. The sample was peripheral blood. Here the CDR3 reads CASSWSAGSYEQYF. The DNA of the CDR3 is TGTGCCAGCAGCTGGTCTGCAGGGTCCTACGAGCAGTACTTC.